The rows below give T cell receptor beta chains drawn from one sample of a study of blood T cell dynamics during melanoma immunotherapy. Some clones are missing from TCRdb's copy, which holds only in-frame ones; the method was immunoSEQ multiplex PCR. In the table there are about 15,000 clones, roughly four fifths of which are singletons. Sequencing used blood, obtained from a patient treated with checkpoint blockade. The receptors originated from a human donor with melanoma. Each CDR3 is given with its conserved first and last residue.

j_gene | v_gene | CDR3aa
TRBJ2-1 | TRBV12-2 | CASRPITSDEQFF
TRBJ1-5 | TRBV9 | CASGTGNSNQPQHF
TRBJ2-1 | TRBV5-4 | CASSLAGFEQFF
TRBJ2-1 | TRBV6-6 | CASSYGTVYNEQFF
TRBJ2-3 | TRBV29-1 | CSVAGQNTDTQYF
TRBJ2-7 | TRBV19 | CASSVTAGGKRTYEQYF
TRBJ2-5 | TRBV2 | CASSEMLARARQYF
TRBJ1-5 | TRBV29-1 | CRDRVRCSNQPQHF
TRBJ2-4 | TRBV6-4 | CAGPSGLLAKNIQYF
TRBJ1-4 | TRBV7-9 | CASSLALYEKLFF
TRBJ2-5 | TRBV28 | CASSLSSGQLETQYF
TRBJ2-1 | TRBV5-6 | CASSPWTYYNEQFF
TRBJ2-1 | TRBV14 | CASSQESWGGWHNEQFF
TRBJ2-7 | TRBV14 | CASSPDTTYEQYF
TRBJ1-2 | TRBV19 | CASSARAGDYGYTF
TRBJ2-1 | TRBV30 | CAWSELAGAYNEQFF
. | TRBV6-1 | CASSEMTTATYEQYF
TRBJ2-3 | TRBV6-5 | CASSLAGTDTQYF
TRBJ2-5 | TRBV7-7 | CASSPALTRSETQYF
TRBJ1-1 | TRBV9 | CASSVGFRGTEAFF
TRBJ2-1 | TRBV7-9 | CASSLPGGNEQFF
TRBJ2-1 | TRBV19 | CASSIYNEQFF
. | TRBV6-1 | CASRVPGLVIEQYF
TRBJ1-1 | TRBV5-4 | CASTQVGSQGAEAFF
TRBJ1-5 | TRBV10-3 | CAISDRLQPQHF
TRBJ2-2 | TRBV19 | CASMSFGLAGSSGELFF
TRBJ1-2 | TRBV18 | CASSPNAGTGGNGYTF
TRBJ2-5 | TRBV29-1 | CSDRQGETQYF
TRBJ1-1 | TRBV7-6 | CASTVGAAPGPEEAFF
TRBJ2-7 | TRBV28 | CASSIPGSGGEQYF
TRBJ2-3 | TRBV11-3 | CASSQTSGRAADTQYF
TRBJ2-7 | TRBV7-2 | CASSSRGRGGDEQYF
TRBJ2-1 | TRBV25-1 | CASSEFSGSYNEQFF
TRBJ2-1 | TRBV7-2 | CASSIAGSYNEQFF
TRBJ2-2 | TRBV4-3 | CASSQEGLGANTGELFF
TRBJ2-7 | TRBV7-9 | CASSPGGAVWEQYF
TRBJ2-7 | TRBV10-3 | CAISPKYEQYF
TRBJ2-1 | TRBV27 | CASRPGTGYNEQFF
TRBJ2-1 | TRBV30 | CAWSPGLAAYNEQFF
TRBJ2-5 | TRBV4-3 | CASSQHSGGGETQYF
TRBJ1-1 | TRBV10-1 | CASNRTGICGTEAFF
TRBJ2-7 | TRBV5-1 | CASSSGALYEQYF
TRBJ2-3 | TRBV5-4 | CASSVPGLAVPPGDTQYF